This is a list of T cell receptor beta chains from one sample in a study of long-term antiretroviral therapy in people with HIV. Assay: immunoSEQ multiplex PCR; the TCRdb copy retains only in-frame clones and omits some. Of about 35,000 clones listed, approximately 80% are singletons. This material consisted of unsorted PBMCs, taken 0.3 years after starting antiretroviral therapy. The receptors originated from a man aged 18-30 years with HIV. CDR3s include the opening cysteine and the closing phenylalanine or tryptophan. D genes are given only for firm matches. Expanded clones get a size class; other rows say once, few or many, or leave the size out.

cdr3_length d_call clone_size j_call v_call cdr3_aa cdr3_nt
12 NA NA TRBJ2-1 TRBV5-6 CASSSDYNEQFF TGTGCCAGCAGCTCAGATTACAATGAGCAGTTCTTC
12 NA NA TRBJ1-5 TRBV30 CAWSDSNQPQHF TGTGCCTGGAGTGATAGCAATCAGCCCCAGCATTTT
15 NA few TRBJ1-5 TRBV18 CASSPGRASNQPQHF TGTGCCAGCTCACCGGGTAGGGCCAGCAATCAGCCCCAGCATTTT
16 NA NA TRBJ2-7 TRBV11-2 CASSPLRVALVGEQYF TGTGCCAGCAGCCCTCTACGGGTTGCGTTGGTGGGCGAGCAGTACTTC
17 TRBD2 NA TRBJ2-2 TRBV11-2 CASSSNTRGDPTGELFF TGTGCCAGCAGCTCAAACACCCGGGGGGATCCCACCGGGGAGCTGTTTTTT
13 NA NA TRBJ1-4 TRBV28 CASSPRVNEKLFF TGTGCCAGCAGTCCTCGAGTGAATGAAAAACTGTTTTTT
13 NA NA TRBJ1-2 TRBV5-5 CASSLPGGYGYTF TGTGCCAGCAGCTTACCCGGAGGCTATGGCTACACCTTC
15 NA NA TRBJ1-1 TRBV2 CASSEMGARGPEAFF TGTGCCAGCAGTGAAATGGGGGCTCGGGGTCCGGAAGCTTTCTTT
15 NA NA TRBJ1-6 TRBV5-1 CASSLRSMNDSPLHF TGCGCCAGCAGCTTGCGGAGTATGAACGACTCACCCCTCCACTTT
13 NA once TRBJ1-4 TRBV6-1 CATQRATNEKLFF TGTGCCACCCAGAGAGCAACTAATGAAAAACTGTTTTTT
14 NA NA TRBJ1-1 TRBV7-2 CASSFGSWGTEAFF TGTGCCAGCAGCTTCGGTTCCTGGGGCACTGAAGCTTTCTTT
13 TRBD1 NA TRBJ2-5 TRBV29-1 CSVVRDRGETQYF TGCAGCGTTGTGCGAGACAGGGGCGAGACCCAGTACTTC
18 TRBD1 NA TRBJ1-2 TRBV5-4 CASSLADWTGGLEDGYTF TGTGCCAGCAGCTTGGCCGATTGGACAGGGGGCCTAGAAGATGGCTACACCTTC
14 NA NA TRBJ2-7 TRBV7-9 CASSLHPRTYEQYF TGTGCCAGCAGTCTCCACCCCAGAACCTACGAGCAGTACTTC
16 TRBD2 NA TRBJ2-7 TRBV9 CASSPHQAGGFYEQYF TGTGCCAGCAGCCCCCATCAAGCGGGAGGGTTCTACGAGCAGTACTTC
15 NA NA TRBJ1-1 TRBV4-1 CASSRKQGQNTEAFF TGCGCCAGCAGCCGAAAACAGGGACAGAACACTGAAGCTTTCTTT
15 NA NA TRBJ2-2 TRBV7-9 CASSAQGRGTGELFF TGTGCCAGCAGCGCACAGGGGCGGGGAACCGGGGAGCTGTTTTTT
14 NA NA TRBJ2-7 TRBV4-1 CASSHPLRVDEQYF TGCGCCAGCAGCCACCCGCTCCGGGTGGACGAGCAGTACTTC
16 NA NA TRBJ2-1 TRBV5-4 CASSIEGLSGGNEQFF TGTGCCAGCAGCATAGAAGGACTATCCGGCGGCAATGAGCAGTTCTTC
16 TRBD1 NA TRBJ2-5 TRBV5-6 CASSLPTGAVQETQYF TGTGCCAGCAGCTTGCCGACAGGGGCCGTCCAAGAGACCCAGTACTTC
15 TRBD1 NA TRBJ2-5 TRBV18 CASSPGQGGQETQYF TGTGCCAGCTCACCGGGACAGGGGGGGCAAGAGACCCAGTACTTC
15 NA NA TRBJ2-2 TRBV15 CATSRDLTDTGELFF TGTGCCACCAGCAGAGATCTAACAGACACCGGGGAGCTGTTTTTT
15 NA NA TRBJ1-3 TRBV9 CASSFSQGGGNTIYF TGTGCCAGCAGCTTTTCCCAGGGCGGTGGAAACACCATATATTTT
14 TRBD1 few TRBJ1-2 TRBV5-4 CASSLADRGQGYTF TGTGCCAGCAGCTTGGCCGACAGGGGGCAAGGCTACACCTTC
15 NA NA TRBJ2-3 TRBV18 CASSPPSGSTDTQYF TGTGCCAGCTCACCACCGAGCGGGAGCACAGATACGCAGTATTTT
17 TRBD2 NA TRBJ2-3 TRBV7-8 CASRSDSPAGRSDTQYF TGTGCCAGCAGGTCAGACTCCCCAGCGGGAAGATCAGATACGCAGTATTTT
14 NA NA TRBJ2-3 TRBV5-6 CASSFSRGTDTQYF TGTGCCAGCAGCTTCAGTAGGGGTACAGATACGCAGTATTTT
13 NA NA TRBJ1-4 TRBV2 CASIRGGDEKLFF TGTGCCAGCATCAGGGGCGGGGATGAAAAACTGTTTTTT
14 NA NA TRBJ2-3 TRBV5-1 CASSHDREGDTQYF TGCGCCAGCAGCCATGACAGGGAGGGAGATACGCAGTATTTT
12 NA NA TRBJ2-7 TRBV7-6 CASSLGGREQYF TGTGCCAGCAGCCTCGGGGGGCGCGAGCAGTACTTC
11 NA NA TRBJ1-4 TRBV2 CASSEAEKLFF TGTGCCAGCAGTGAAGCGGAAAAACTGTTTTTT
14 NA NA TRBJ2-1 TRBV10-3 CAIRELGGNNEQFF TGTGCCATCAGAGAACTGGGGGGTAACAATGAGCAGTTCTTC
13 NA NA TRBJ1-2 TRBV9 CASSGRDGYGYTF TGTGCCAGCAGCGGACGGGACGGCTATGGCTACACCTTC
16 TRBD2 NA TRBJ2-3 TRBV9 CASSESGTSAADTQYF TGTGCCAGCAGCGAATCCGGGACTAGCGCCGCAGATACGCAGTATTTT
15 TRBD1 NA TRBJ1-5 TRBV5-6 CASSLEGQGRQPQHF TGTGCCAGCAGCTTGGAGGGACAGGGCAGGCAGCCCCAGCATTTT
16 TRBD2 NA TRBJ2-1 TRBV27 CASSTLAGGPTNEQFF TGTGCCAGCAGTACCCTAGCGGGGGGGCCTACCAATGAGCAGTTCTTC
15 NA NA TRBJ1-5 TRBV7-8 CASSLEYNLNQPQHF TGTGCCAGCAGCTTAGAGTATAACCTCAATCAGCCCCAGCATTTT
16 NA few TRBJ1-1 TRBV5-5 CASSLWPPNSMPEAFF TGTGCCAGCAGCTTGTGGCCTCCAAACAGTATGCCTGAAGCTTTCTTT
19 NA NA TRBJ2-1 TRBV21-1 CASSKNVAQGWIGVNEQFF TGTGCCAGCAGCAAAAACGTAGCGCAGGGATGGATAGGGGTCAATGAGCAGTTCTTC
12 NA NA TRBJ1-1 TRBV19 CASSIGGGATFF TGTGCCAGTAGTATTGGCGGGGGCGCAACTTTCTTT
17 TRBD1 NA TRBJ2-2 TRBV7-3 CASSLPGTGVGTGELFF TGTGCCAGCAGCCTCCCCGGGACAGGGGTCGGCACCGGGGAGCTGTTTTTT